What follows is one TCR beta chain and its context. Its antigen is unidentified. Generated by immunoSEQ multiplex PCR, the TCRdb table keeps only in-frame clones and is missing some. The table lists some 96,000 clones, 85% to 95% of them singletons. The data originate from a study of OX40 agonist ivuxolimab in advanced cancers. Regarding the study as a whole: Some of the nonresponding patients also showed low levels of normalized T-cell clonal expansion. Both blood CD4+ and CD8+ T cells showed clonal growth by week 6 at 0.1 to 3.0 mg/kg.

V lost 6 bases, J lost 2 bases, and 14 bases lay in between. The CDR3 sequence is 15 residues long. CDR1 and CDR2 from the germline V gene are MNHNS and SASEGT. This rearrangement joins TRBV6-1 to TRBJ1-5, with a weak D call TRBD1 (5 bases). This TCR was sampled from an adult with an advanced solid tumor such as melanoma, head and neck, liver or kidney cancer. The sequencing used CD4+ or CD8+ T cells sorted from blood, collected in a trial of the OX40 agonist ivuxolimab. The CDR3 protein is CASSTGTGGNQPQHF. CDR3 DNA sequence: TGTGCCAGCAGCACCGGGACCGGCGGCAATCAGCCCCAGCATTTT.